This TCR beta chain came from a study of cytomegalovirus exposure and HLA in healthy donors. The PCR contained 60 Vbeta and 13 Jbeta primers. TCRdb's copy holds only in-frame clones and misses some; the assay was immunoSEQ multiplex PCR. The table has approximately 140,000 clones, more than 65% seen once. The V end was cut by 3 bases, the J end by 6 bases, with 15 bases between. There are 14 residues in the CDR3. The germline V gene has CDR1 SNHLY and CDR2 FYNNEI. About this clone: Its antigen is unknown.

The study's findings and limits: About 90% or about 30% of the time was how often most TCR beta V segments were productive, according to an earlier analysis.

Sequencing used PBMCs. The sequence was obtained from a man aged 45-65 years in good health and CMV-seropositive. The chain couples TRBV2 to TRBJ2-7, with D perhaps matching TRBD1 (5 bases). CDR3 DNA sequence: TGTGCCAGCAGTGACCAGGGTGTGTTGACCGAGCAGTACTTC. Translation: CASSDQGVLTEQYF.